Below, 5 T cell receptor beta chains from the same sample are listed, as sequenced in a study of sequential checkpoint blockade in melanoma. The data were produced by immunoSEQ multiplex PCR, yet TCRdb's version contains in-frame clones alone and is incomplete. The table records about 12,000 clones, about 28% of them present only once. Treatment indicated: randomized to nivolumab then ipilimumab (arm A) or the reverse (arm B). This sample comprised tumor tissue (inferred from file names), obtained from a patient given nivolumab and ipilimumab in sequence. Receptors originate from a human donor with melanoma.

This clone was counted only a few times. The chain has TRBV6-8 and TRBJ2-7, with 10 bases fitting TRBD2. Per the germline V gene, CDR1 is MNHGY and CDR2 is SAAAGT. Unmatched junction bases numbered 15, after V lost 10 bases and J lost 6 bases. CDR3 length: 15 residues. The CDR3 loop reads CATRPFERGGCEQYF. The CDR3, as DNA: TGTGCCACCAGACCATTCGAGCGGGGGGGCTGCGAGCAGTACTTC.

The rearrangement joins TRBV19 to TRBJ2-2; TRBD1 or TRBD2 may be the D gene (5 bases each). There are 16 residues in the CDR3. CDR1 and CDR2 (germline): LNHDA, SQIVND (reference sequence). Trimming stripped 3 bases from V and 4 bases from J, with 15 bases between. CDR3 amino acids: CASSIQVGVGTGELFF. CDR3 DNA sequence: TGTGCCAGTAGTATTCAAGTGGGGGTTGGCACCGGGGAGCTGTTTTTT.

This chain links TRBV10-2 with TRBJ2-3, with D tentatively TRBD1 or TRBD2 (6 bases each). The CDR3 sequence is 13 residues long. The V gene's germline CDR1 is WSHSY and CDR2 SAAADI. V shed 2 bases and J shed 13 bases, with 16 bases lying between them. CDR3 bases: TGCGCCAGCAGTGAGGAGGGGGGACAAGGAAAGTATTTT. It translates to CASSEEGGQGKYF.

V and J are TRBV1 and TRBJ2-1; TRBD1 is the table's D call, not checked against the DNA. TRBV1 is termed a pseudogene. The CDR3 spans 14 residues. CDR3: CASGRGRSYNEQFF. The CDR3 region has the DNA TGCGCCAGCGGCCGGGGGCGCTCCTACAATGAGCAGTTCTTC.

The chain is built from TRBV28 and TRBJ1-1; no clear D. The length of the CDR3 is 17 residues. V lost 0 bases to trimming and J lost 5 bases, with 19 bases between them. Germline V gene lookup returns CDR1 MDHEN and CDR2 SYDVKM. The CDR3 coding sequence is TGTGCCAGCAGTTTATGCATAAATGTTCGGGGTTGTACTGAAGCTTTCTTT. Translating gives CASSLCINVRGCTEAFF. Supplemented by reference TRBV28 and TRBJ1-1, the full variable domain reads DVKVTQSSRYLVKRTGEKVFLECVQDMDHENMFWYRQDPGLGLRLIYFSYDVKMKEKGDIPEGYSVSREKKERFSLILESASTNQTSMYLCASSLCINVRGCTEAFFGQGTRLTVV.